The rows below give T cell receptor beta chains drawn from one sample of a study of T cell responses to AZD1222 COVID-19 vaccine. The protocol was immunoSEQ multiplex PCR, while the TCRdb copy is restricted to in-frame clones and leaves out a portion. The profile shows approximately 100,000 clones, 92% of them singletons. The material sequenced was peripheral blood, taken on day 0 of AZD1222 vaccination. The receptors originated from an adult in good health. The CDR3 runs from the conserved cysteine through the conserved F or W. Each record gives: J gene, D gene, clone size, V gene, CDR3 DNA, CDR3 protein. A D gene is named only where the DNA matches it firmly. Some rows mark clone size as missing; the rest say once, few, many or name a class of expanded clone.

j_gene: TRBJ1-1; d_gene: NA; abundance: NA; v_gene: TRBV5-1; CDR3nt: TGCGCCAGCAGCCCACGACAAAACACTGAAGCTTTCTTT; CDR3aa: CASSPRQNTEAFF
j_gene: TRBJ2-5; d_gene: TRBD1; abundance: NA; v_gene: TRBV28; CDR3nt: TGTGCCAGCAGTTTACGGGGACAGGGCCAAGAGACCCAGTACTTC; CDR3aa: CASSLRGQGQETQYF
j_gene: TRBJ1-2; d_gene: NA; abundance: NA; v_gene: TRBV5-1; CDR3nt: TGCGCCAGCAGCTTGGACGGGGACTATGGCTACACCTTC; CDR3aa: CASSLDGDYGYTF
j_gene: TRBJ2-7; d_gene: TRBD2; abundance: NA; v_gene: TRBV4-2; CDR3nt: TGTGCCAGCAGCCAAGATCCGACTAGCGCCTACGAGCAGTACTTC; CDR3aa: CASSQDPTSAYEQYF
j_gene: TRBJ2-3; d_gene: NA; abundance: NA; v_gene: TRBV5-1; CDR3nt: TGCGCCAGCAGCCTCGGGACACCAAGCACAGATACGCAGTATTTT; CDR3aa: CASSLGTPSTDTQYF
j_gene: TRBJ1-2; d_gene: TRBD1; abundance: NA; v_gene: TRBV6-5; CDR3nt: TGTGCCAGCACCAGGGACAGTGGGGGGTATGGCTACACCTTC; CDR3aa: CASTRDSGGYGYTF
j_gene: TRBJ1-2; d_gene: NA; abundance: NA; v_gene: TRBV18; CDR3nt: TGTGCCAGCTCACTCGACAAGAACTATGGCTACACCTTC; CDR3aa: CASSLDKNYGYTF
j_gene: TRBJ2-5; d_gene: TRBD1; abundance: NA; v_gene: TRBV6-5; CDR3nt: TGTGCCAGCAGCAGAATGACAGGGGAGGAGACCCAGTACTTC; CDR3aa: CASSRMTGEETQYF
j_gene: TRBJ1-4; d_gene: TRBD1; abundance: once; v_gene: TRBV27; CDR3nt: TGTGCCAGCAGGTTACAGGGGGTGGAGGAAAAACTGTTTTTT; CDR3aa: CASRLQGVEEKLFF
j_gene: TRBJ2-7; d_gene: NA; abundance: NA; v_gene: TRBV5-1; CDR3nt: TGCGCCAGCAGCTTGTTAGTGGAATCCTACGAGCAGTACTTC; CDR3aa: CASSLLVESYEQYF
j_gene: TRBJ2-3; d_gene: TRBD2; abundance: NA; v_gene: TRBV2; CDR3nt: TGTGCCAGCAGTGAGGTTTTGGGAGGGACAGATACGCAGTATTTT; CDR3aa: CASSEVLGGTDTQYF
j_gene: TRBJ2-2; d_gene: NA; abundance: NA; v_gene: TRBV29-1; CDR3nt: TGCAGCGTTACATGGGGGGCCGGGGAGCTGTTTTTT; CDR3aa: CSVTWGAGELFF
j_gene: TRBJ1-2; d_gene: TRBD1; abundance: NA; v_gene: TRBV7-2; CDR3nt: TGTGCCAGCAGCTTGACAGGGCTGGAAGGCTACACCTTC; CDR3aa: CASSLTGLEGYTF
j_gene: TRBJ2-2; d_gene: TRBD2; abundance: NA; v_gene: TRBV29-1; CDR3nt: TGCAGCGTTGTTAGCGGGAGGGCCGGGACCGGGGAGCTGTTTTTT; CDR3aa: CSVVSGRAGTGELFF
j_gene: TRBJ2-3; d_gene: TRBD2; abundance: NA; v_gene: TRBV2; CDR3nt: TGTGCCAGCAGTGAAATTGAGCGGGGGGGCACAGATACGCAGTATTTT; CDR3aa: CASSEIERGGTDTQYF
j_gene: TRBJ2-4; d_gene: NA; abundance: NA; v_gene: TRBV3-1/TRBV3-2; CDR3nt: TGTGCCAGCAGCCCCGTGACAAGCTTTTGTGGGGTGTCGGCCAAAAACATTCAGTACTTC; CDR3aa: CASSPVTSFCGVSAKNIQYF
j_gene: TRBJ2-7; d_gene: NA; abundance: NA; v_gene: TRBV21-1; CDR3nt: TGTGCCAGTCTATTAACCGGGACTAGCGTTTACGAGCAGTACTTC; CDR3aa: CASLLTGTSVYEQYF
j_gene: TRBJ1-1; d_gene: NA; abundance: NA; v_gene: TRBV18; CDR3nt: TGTGCCAGCTCACCGGGGAAGGATAGGTGGGCTGAAGCTTTCTTT; CDR3aa: CASSPGKDRWAEAFF
j_gene: TRBJ2-6; d_gene: NA; abundance: NA; v_gene: TRBV19; CDR3nt: TGTGCCAGTAGTATCGGTGGGCTCTTATACTCTGGGGCCAACGTCCTGACTTTC; CDR3aa: CASSIGGLLYSGANVLTF
j_gene: TRBJ2-1; d_gene: NA; abundance: few; v_gene: TRBV11-2; CDR3nt: TGTGCCAGCAGCATCTCAACGGGCTCCTACAATGAGCAGTTCTTC; CDR3aa: CASSISTGSYNEQFF
j_gene: TRBJ2-1; d_gene: TRBD2; abundance: few; v_gene: TRBV28; CDR3nt: TGTGCCGTAGGGACTAGCGGGGGGTACAATGAGCAGTTCTTC; CDR3aa: CAVGTSGGYNEQFF
j_gene: TRBJ2-1; d_gene: TRBD2; abundance: NA; v_gene: TRBV29-1; CDR3nt: TGCAGCGTTGACAGACTCGGGGAGGGTAGGAATGAGCAGTTCTTC; CDR3aa: CSVDRLGEGRNEQFF
j_gene: TRBJ2-1; d_gene: TRBD2; abundance: NA; v_gene: TRBV18; CDR3nt: TGTGCCAGCTCACCAAGGCGGGGGGCCTACAATGAGCAGTTCTTC; CDR3aa: CASSPRRGAYNEQFF
j_gene: TRBJ2-3; d_gene: TRBD1; abundance: NA; v_gene: TRBV29-1; CDR3nt: TGCAGCGTCCCCCAGGTCGGACAGGGAGGCACAGATACGCAGTATTTT; CDR3aa: CSVPQVGQGGTDTQYF
j_gene: TRBJ2-7; d_gene: TRBD2; abundance: NA; v_gene: TRBV11-2; CDR3nt: TGTGCCAGCAGTCCCGGACTAGCGGGTAACTACGAGCAGTACTTC; CDR3aa: CASSPGLAGNYEQYF
j_gene: TRBJ1-2; d_gene: NA; abundance: NA; v_gene: TRBV20-1; CDR3nt: TGCAGTGCAAGTCCGGGTCCGTTTGGGAATGGCTACACCTTC; CDR3aa: CSASPGPFGNGYTF
j_gene: TRBJ2-3; d_gene: TRBD2; abundance: NA; v_gene: TRBV5-6; CDR3nt: TGTGCCAGCAGCTGGGTAGCGGGAGGAAGCACAGATACGCAGTATTTT; CDR3aa: CASSWVAGGSTDTQYF
j_gene: TRBJ1-4; d_gene: NA; abundance: NA; v_gene: TRBV30; CDR3nt: TGTGCCTGGAGTGTAGTCTTTCGGACGGGACGGCAGAATGAAAAACTGTTTTTT; CDR3aa: CAWSVVFRTGRQNEKLFF
j_gene: TRBJ1-5; d_gene: TRBD1; abundance: NA; v_gene: TRBV28; CDR3nt: TGTGCCAGCAGTTGGGGACAGGGTCGGAATCAGCCCCAGCATTTT; CDR3aa: CASSWGQGRNQPQHF
j_gene: TRBJ1-5; d_gene: NA; abundance: once; v_gene: TRBV2; CDR3nt: TGTGCCAGCAGTGTGGGATACGGGGATCAGCCCCAGCATTTT; CDR3aa: CASSVGYGDQPQHF
j_gene: TRBJ1-2; d_gene: NA; abundance: NA; v_gene: TRBV3-1/TRBV3-2; CDR3nt: TGTGCCAGCAGCCAGTCCAGTCTGACTCCTAACTATGGCTACACCTTC; CDR3aa: CASSQSSLTPNYGYTF
j_gene: TRBJ1-6; d_gene: TRBD1; abundance: NA; v_gene: TRBV7-8; CDR3nt: TGTGCCAGCAGCTCCACCAGGGGGGGATCCTATAATTCACCCCTCCACTTT; CDR3aa: CASSSTRGGSYNSPLHF
j_gene: TRBJ1-2; d_gene: NA; abundance: NA; v_gene: TRBV28; CDR3nt: TGTGCCAGCAGGGGGGACGCTGGCTACACCTTC; CDR3aa: CASRGDAGYTF
j_gene: TRBJ2-7; d_gene: TRBD2; abundance: NA; v_gene: TRBV18; CDR3nt: TGTGCCAGCTCACCACAGAGGGCGGGAGGGGACGAGCAGTACTTC; CDR3aa: CASSPQRAGGDEQYF
j_gene: TRBJ2-5; d_gene: NA; abundance: NA; v_gene: TRBV5-1; CDR3nt: TGCGCCAGCAGCTTTAATCTCGGGGGAGTCCAAGAGACCCAGTACTTC; CDR3aa: CASSFNLGGVQETQYF
j_gene: TRBJ1-2; d_gene: NA; abundance: NA; v_gene: TRBV12-5; CDR3nt: TGTGCTAGTGGTGTAAGGCGCGCGGAACGCCGAAAATTGCAGGGCTACACCTTC; CDR3aa: CASGVRRAERRKLQGYTF
j_gene: TRBJ2-7; d_gene: TRBD1; abundance: NA; v_gene: TRBV2; CDR3nt: TGTGCCAGCAGTGACCCGGGACAGCCCTCCTACGAGCAGTACTTC; CDR3aa: CASSDPGQPSYEQYF
j_gene: TRBJ2-7; d_gene: NA; abundance: NA; v_gene: TRBV2; CDR3nt: TGTGCCAGCATGCGGTCCAGGGCTGGCGAGCAGTACTTC; CDR3aa: CASMRSRAGEQYF
j_gene: TRBJ2-7; d_gene: NA; abundance: NA; v_gene: TRBV28; CDR3nt: TGTGCCAGCAGTTTCCCCGGGGTTTACGGCTACGAGCAGTACTTC; CDR3aa: CASSFPGVYGYEQYF
j_gene: TRBJ2-1; d_gene: TRBD2; abundance: NA; v_gene: TRBV9; CDR3nt: TGTGCCAGCAGCCATGGGACTAGCGGTAGAAGCTCCTACAATGAGCAGTTCTTC; CDR3aa: CASSHGTSGRSSYNEQFF
j_gene: TRBJ1-4; d_gene: NA; abundance: NA; v_gene: TRBV7-9; CDR3nt: TGTGCCAGCACCCCATTTGGGGCAGCAACTAATGAAAAACTGTTTTTT; CDR3aa: CASTPFGAATNEKLFF
j_gene: TRBJ2-2; d_gene: TRBD1; abundance: few; v_gene: TRBV19; CDR3nt: TGTGCCAGTAGTAAGATACCGGGACAGGGAAACACCGGGGAGCTGTTTTTT; CDR3aa: CASSKIPGQGNTGELFF
j_gene: TRBJ2-5; d_gene: TRBD1; abundance: NA; v_gene: TRBV5-3; CDR3nt: TGTGCCAGAAGCTGGACAGGGAGGGAGACCCAGTACTTC; CDR3aa: CARSWTGRETQYF
j_gene: TRBJ1-3; d_gene: NA; abundance: NA; v_gene: TRBV7-2; CDR3nt: TGTGCCAGCAGCCCCCGGACAAGTCAGGGATTAGACACCATATATTTT; CDR3aa: CASSPRTSQGLDTIYF
j_gene: TRBJ1-1; d_gene: TRBD1; abundance: NA; v_gene: TRBV5-8; CDR3nt: TGTGCCAGCAGCTTGGGTGGACAGGGTGGTAAAACTTTCTTT; CDR3aa: CASSLGGQGGKTFF
j_gene: TRBJ2-3; d_gene: NA; abundance: NA; v_gene: TRBV19; CDR3nt: TGTGCCAGTAGTACCGGGACGGCGCTAGATACGCAGTATTTT; CDR3aa: CASSTGTALDTQYF
j_gene: TRBJ1-2; d_gene: NA; abundance: NA; v_gene: TRBV28; CDR3nt: TGTGCTGAGGAGGAGTTGGGGAAAAGGGATGGCTACACCTTC; CDR3aa: CAEEELGKRDGYTF
j_gene: TRBJ1-1; d_gene: NA; abundance: NA; v_gene: TRBV5-1; CDR3nt: TGCGCCAGCAGCCCGCAGGGAGGCACTGAAGCTTTCTTT; CDR3aa: CASSPQGGTEAFF
j_gene: TRBJ1-1; d_gene: NA; abundance: NA; v_gene: TRBV29-1; CDR3nt: TGCAGCGTTGAAGGGGAGCGAGCTGAAGCTTTCTTT; CDR3aa: CSVEGERAEAFF